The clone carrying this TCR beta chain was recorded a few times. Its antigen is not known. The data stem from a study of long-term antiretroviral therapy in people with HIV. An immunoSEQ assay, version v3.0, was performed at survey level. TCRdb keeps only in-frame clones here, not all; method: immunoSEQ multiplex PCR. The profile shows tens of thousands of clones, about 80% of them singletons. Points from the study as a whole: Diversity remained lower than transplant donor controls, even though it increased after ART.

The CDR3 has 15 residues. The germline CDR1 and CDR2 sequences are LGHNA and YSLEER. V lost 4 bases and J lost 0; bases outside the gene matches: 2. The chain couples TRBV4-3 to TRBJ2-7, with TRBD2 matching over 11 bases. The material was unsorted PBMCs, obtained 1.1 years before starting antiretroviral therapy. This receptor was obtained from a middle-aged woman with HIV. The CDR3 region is CASSLGTSGSYEQYF. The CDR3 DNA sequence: TGCGCCAGCAGCCTGGGGACTAGCGGCTCCTACGAGCAGTACTTC.